The 7 T cell receptor beta chains listed next were all sequenced from one sample in a study of identical twins. From the 5' RACE reads, TCRdb called clonotypes with MiXCR, one entry per CDR3 protein. The sample holds a few hundred thousand distinct CDR3 sequences; roughly 9.5% are singletons and the top ten take approximately 3.2%. These records were also assigned to another study, of yellow fever vaccine responses in identical twins.

The specimen sequenced was PBMCs. These receptors came from a young woman in good health.

The sample holds a few counts of this clonotype. The chain recombines TRBV7-2 with TRBJ2-3; D not resolved. Germline V lookup: CDR1 SGHTA, CDR2 FQGNSA. V shed 2 bases and J shed 0 bases, with 3 bases lying between them. The CDR3 consists of 13 residues. The CDR3 protein is CASSLWSTDTQYF. The CDR3 nucleotides read TGTGCCAGCAGCTTATGGAGCACAGATACGCAGTATTTT.

This clonotype was counted between two and nine times. The V and J genes are TRBV15 and TRBJ2-7; 11 positions match TRBD2. Germline CDR1 and CDR2: LNHNV and YYDKDF (reference sequence). The CDR3 runs 16 residues. Germline trimming cut 0 bases from V and 5 bases from J; bases unmatched to any gene: 6. The CDR3, as DNA: TGTGCCACCAGCAGAGATTCACTAGCGGGAGTCCACGAGCAGTACTTC. Translated: CATSRDSLAGVHEQYF.

This clonotype was counted a few times. The chain is built from TRBV4-2 and TRBJ2-1, with 13 bases lining up with TRBD2. Germline V gives CDR1 LGHNA, CDR2 YNFKEQ. V gave up 0 bases and J gave up 9 bases; unmatched junction bases: 8. The length of the CDR3 is 17 residues. The CDR3 here is CASSQDQLGLAGFEQFF. The CDR3, as DNA: TGTGCCAGCAGCCAAGATCAGTTGGGACTAGCGGGATTTGAGCAGTTCTTC.

The J gene is TRBJ1-6, the V gene TRBV12-3 or TRBV12-4, with no clear D. There are 15 residues in the CDR3. Trimming took off 4 bases at V and 5 bases at J, with 12 bases between the two ends. CDR3 amino acids: CASSYPSVDNSPLHF. Written as DNA, the CDR3 is TGTGCCAGCAGTTATCCCTCGGTGGATAATTCACCCCTCCACTTT.

CDR3 coding DNA: TGTGCCAGCCAACTTTACACAGATACGCAGTATTTT. Protein sequence: CASQLYTDTQYF. The chain uses TRBV2 and TRBJ2-3; D is unresolved. The CDR3 contains 12 residues. CDR1 and CDR2 (germline): SNHLY, FYNNEI. V was pared by 8 bases and J by 2 bases, with 8 bases between.

This sequence joins TRBV29-1 and TRBJ2-1, with 11 bases fitting TRBD1. From germline, CDR1 is SQVTM and CDR2 ANQGSEA. The junction had 6 bases not matched to a gene; V was cut back by 4 bases and J by 10 bases. CDR3 size: 13 residues. Written as DNA, the CDR3 is TGCAGCGTTGTCGGACAGGGGGCGAGGGAGCAGTTCTTC. Residues: CSVVGQGAREQFF.

The chain couples TRBV20-1 to TRBJ2-1; the D call may be TRBD1 or TRBD2 (5 bases each). CDR1 is DFQATT and CDR2 is SNEGSKA in the germline V gene (reference sequence). V was shortened by 7 bases and J by 0 bases, with 13 bases between the two germline ends. The CDR3 contains 14 residues. The CDR3 DNA reads as TGCAGTGTTGGGACCGCCAGCTCCTACAATGAGCAGTTCTTC. Translation gives CSVGTASSYNEQFF.